This is a list of T cell receptor beta chains from one sample in a study of blood T cell repertoires in COVID-19. Sequencing used immunoSEQ multiplex PCR; TCRdb keeps in-frame clones, though not all of them. Counted here are about 430,000 clones, roughly 84% occurring once; the ten biggest clones make up about 1.5%. The sample comprised PBMCs or T cells enriched from blood (not recorded which). The receptors shown here come from a woman between 18 and 29 years old who had been exposed to COVID-19. The CDR3 runs from the conserved cysteine through the conserved F or W. D genes are given only for firm matches. Part of the rows lack a size; the others show once, few, many or a class for expanded clones.

TRBJ2-5 | TRBV5-1 | - | TRBD2 | TGCGCCAGCAGCTTGGTATGGAACATAACTAGCGTTCGTGGAGAGACCCAGTACTTC | CASSLVWNITSVRGETQYF
TRBJ1-2 | TRBV27 | once | TRBD1 | TGTGCCAGCAGTGCATGGGACAGGGGGCTTGAACTCTATGGCTACACCTTC | CASSAWDRGLELYGYTF
TRBJ2-5 | TRBV5-4 | - | - | TGTGCCAGCAGCTTAGTAGGGGCCCAAGAGACCCAGTACTTC | CASSLVGAQETQYF
TRBJ1-5 | TRBV19 | - | TRBD1 | TGTGCCAGTAGTCGGACAGGGGGCGTGGGCTATAGCAATCAGCCCCAGCATTTT | CASSRTGGVGYSNQPQHF
TRBJ2-1 | TRBV28 | - | TRBD2 | TGTGCCAGCAGTTTAGCGGGAGGGATCTACAATGAGCAGTTCTTC | CASSLAGGIYNEQFF
TRBJ1-6 | TRBV4-1 | - | - | TGCGCCAGCAGCCAAGACACGGAGTCACCCCTCCACTTT | CASSQDTESPLHF
TRBJ2-7 | TRBV4-2 | - | TRBD2 | TGTGCCAGCAGCCCTGGACTAGCCCATACCTACGAGCAGTACTTC | CASSPGLAHTYEQYF
TRBJ2-2 | TRBV9 | few | TRBD2 | TGTGCCAGCAGCGAGACCCCCGCGGGAGACCGGGACACCGGGGAGCTGTTTTTT | CASSETPAGDRDTGELFF
TRBJ2-7 | TRBV10-1 | - | TRBD1 | TGCGCCAGCAGTACAGGACAGGGTGGGGAGCAGTACTTC | CASSTGQGGEQYF
TRBJ1-4 | TRBV2 | - | TRBD1 | TGTGCCAGCAGTGAACAGGGGGTGGGTGAAAAACTGTTTTTT | CASSEQGVGEKLFF
TRBJ2-1 | TRBV7-2 | - | TRBD2 | TGTGCCAGCAGCTCTGGACTAGCGGGGTTGCAGTTCTTC | CASSSGLAGLQFF
TRBJ2-7 | TRBV18 | - | - | TGTGCCAGCTCACCCGGGTCCCAAGCATACGAGCAGTACTTC | CASSPGSQAYEQYF
TRBJ1-5 | TRBV29-1 | - | - | TGCAGCGGCAGCAGGGGATGGGATCAGCCCCAGCATTTT | CSGSRGWDQPQHF
TRBJ2-7 | TRBV5-1 | - | - | TGCGCCAGCAGCTTGGCCGGCAGGGTTGCCGACGAGCAGTACTTC | CASSLAGRVADEQYF
TRBJ2-7 | TRBV3-1/TRBV3-2 | - | - | TGTGCCAGCAGCCAAGACCGGGCCAGACAGAAGCAGTACTTC | CASSQDRARQKQYF
TRBJ1-5 | TRBV4-3 | - | - | TGCGCCAGCAGCCAAGCGAAGGGGAATCAGCCCCAGCATTTT | CASSQAKGNQPQHF
TRBJ1-1 | TRBV6-5 | - | - | TGTGCCAGCAGTTACACCTCAGGGGTCGAAGCTTTCTTT | CASSYTSGVEAFF
TRBJ2-3 | TRBV7-9 | once | - | TGTGCCAGCAGCTTTCTCGGCACAGATACGCAGTATTTT | CASSFLGTDTQYF
TRBJ1-2 | TRBV7-2 | - | TRBD1 | TGTGCCAGCAGCAAGGACAGGGTGGGCGGCTACACCTTC | CASSKDRVGGYTF
TRBJ1-5 | TRBV3-1/TRBV3-2 | - | - | TGTGCCAGCAGCCTCATCACAGGGAATAGCAATCAGCCCCAGCATTTT | CASSLITGNSNQPQHF
TRBJ1-1 | TRBV2 | - | - | TGTGCCAGCAGTGCCACAGAAATGAACACTGAAGCTTTCTTT | CASSATEMNTEAFF
TRBJ2-7 | TRBV30 | - | TRBD2 | TGTGCCTGGAGTAAGAGCGGGGGGCCCTACGAGCAGTACTTC | CAWSKSGGPYEQYF
TRBJ2-5 | TRBV7-3 | - | - | TGTGCCAGCAGCTCGACAGGGAGGGAGACCCAGTACTTC | CASSSTGRETQYF